Sequencing of this TCR beta chain was carried out in a study of cytotoxic CD8 clonotypes in ibrutinib-treated CLL. This clone was counted a few times. TCRdb's table, derived via immunoSEQ multiplex PCR, lists solely in-frame clones and lacks some. This sample carries some 50,000 clones, around 70% of them seen once, and the ten largest clones take more than 10%. Per the germline V gene, CDR1 is MNHEY and CDR2 is SMNVEV (reference sequence). V was clipped by 2 bases and J by 5 bases; unmatched bases: 9. The CDR3 has 16 amino acids. The TCR sequence derives from a human donor with chronic lymphocytic leukemia. The chain has TRBV27 and TRBJ2-1, with 7 bases fitting TRBD2. The sample in question was PBMCs, obtained after 12 months of ibrutinib treatment. Written as DNA, the CDR3 is TGTGCCAGCAGTTTAAAGCCGGGACTACAAGACAATGAGCAGTTCTTC. Protein product: CASSLKPGLQDNEQFF.